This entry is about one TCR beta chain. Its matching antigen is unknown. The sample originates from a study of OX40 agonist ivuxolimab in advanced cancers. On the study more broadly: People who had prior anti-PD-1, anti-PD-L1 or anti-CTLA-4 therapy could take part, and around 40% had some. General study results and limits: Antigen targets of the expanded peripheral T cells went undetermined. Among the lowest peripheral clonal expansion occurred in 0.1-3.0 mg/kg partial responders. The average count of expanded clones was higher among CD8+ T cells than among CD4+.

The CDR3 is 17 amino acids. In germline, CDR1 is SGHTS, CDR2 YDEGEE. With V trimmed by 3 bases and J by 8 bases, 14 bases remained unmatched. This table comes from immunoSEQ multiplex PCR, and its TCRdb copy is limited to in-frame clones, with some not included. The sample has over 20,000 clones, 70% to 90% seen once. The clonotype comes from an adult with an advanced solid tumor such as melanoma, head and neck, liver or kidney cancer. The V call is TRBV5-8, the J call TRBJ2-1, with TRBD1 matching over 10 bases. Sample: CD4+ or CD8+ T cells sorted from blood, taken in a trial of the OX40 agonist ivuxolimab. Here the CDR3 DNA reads TGTGCCAGCAGCTCTTACGGGACAGGGGAAGTGAAGGATGAGCAGTTCTTC. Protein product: CASSSYGTGEVKDEQFF. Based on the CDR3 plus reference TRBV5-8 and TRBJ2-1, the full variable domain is EAGVTQSPTHLIKTRGQQATLRCSPISGHTSVYWYQQALGLGLQFLLWYDEGEERNRGNFPPRFSGRQFPNYSSELNVNALELEDSALYLCASSSYGTGEVKDEQFFGPGTRLTVL.